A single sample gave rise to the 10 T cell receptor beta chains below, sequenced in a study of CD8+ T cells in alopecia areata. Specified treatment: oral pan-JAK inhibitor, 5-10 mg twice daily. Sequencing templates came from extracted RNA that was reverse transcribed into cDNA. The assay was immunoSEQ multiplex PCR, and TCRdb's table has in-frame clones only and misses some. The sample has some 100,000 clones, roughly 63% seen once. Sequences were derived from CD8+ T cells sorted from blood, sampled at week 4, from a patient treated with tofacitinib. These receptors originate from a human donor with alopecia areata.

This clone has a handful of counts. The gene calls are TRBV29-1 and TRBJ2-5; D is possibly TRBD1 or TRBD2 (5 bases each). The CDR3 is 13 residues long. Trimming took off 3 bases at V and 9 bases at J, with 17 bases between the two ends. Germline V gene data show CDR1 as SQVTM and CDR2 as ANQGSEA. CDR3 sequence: CSVEVGTYEAQYF. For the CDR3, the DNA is TGCAGCGTTGAGGTCGGGACGTACGAAGCCCAGTACTTC.

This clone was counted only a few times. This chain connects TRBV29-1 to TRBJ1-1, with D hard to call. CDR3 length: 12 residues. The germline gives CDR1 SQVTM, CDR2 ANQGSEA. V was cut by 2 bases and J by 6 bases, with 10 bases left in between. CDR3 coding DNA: TGCAGCGTTGAAACGGAGGACCCTGAAGCTTTCTTT. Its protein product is CSVETEDPEAFF. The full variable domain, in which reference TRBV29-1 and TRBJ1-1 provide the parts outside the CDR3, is SAVISQKPSRDICQRGTSLTIQCQVDSQVTMMFWYRQQPGQSLTLIATANQGSEATYESGFVIDKFPISRPNLTFSTLTVSNMSPEDSSIYLCSVETEDPEAFFGQGTRLTVV.

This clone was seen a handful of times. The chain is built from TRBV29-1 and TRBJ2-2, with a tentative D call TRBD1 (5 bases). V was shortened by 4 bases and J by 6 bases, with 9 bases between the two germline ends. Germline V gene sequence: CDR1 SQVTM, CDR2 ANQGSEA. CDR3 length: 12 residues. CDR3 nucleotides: TGCAGCGTTGTACAGGCTCCCGGGGAGCTGTTTTTT. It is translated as CSVVQAPGELFF.

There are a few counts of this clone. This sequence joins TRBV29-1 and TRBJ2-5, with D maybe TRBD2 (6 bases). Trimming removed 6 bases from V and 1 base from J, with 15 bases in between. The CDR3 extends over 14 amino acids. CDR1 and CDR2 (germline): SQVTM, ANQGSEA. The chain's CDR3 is CSVGGWDSQETQYF. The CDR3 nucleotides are TGCAGCGTCGGGGGTTGGGACTCCCAAGAGACCCAGTACTTC.

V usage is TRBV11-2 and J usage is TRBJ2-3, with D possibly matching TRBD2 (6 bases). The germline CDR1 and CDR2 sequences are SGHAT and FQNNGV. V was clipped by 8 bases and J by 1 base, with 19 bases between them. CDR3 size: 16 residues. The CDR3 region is CASEPGAGRGTDTQYF. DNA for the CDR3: TGTGCCAGCGAGCCGGGAGCCGGCAGAGGCACAGATACGCAGTATTTT.

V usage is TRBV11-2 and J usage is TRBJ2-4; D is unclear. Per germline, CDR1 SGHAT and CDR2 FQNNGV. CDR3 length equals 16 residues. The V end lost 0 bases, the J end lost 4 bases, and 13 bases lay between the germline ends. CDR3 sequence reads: CASSLDRGVTKNIQYF. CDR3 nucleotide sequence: TGTGCCAGCAGCTTAGACCGTGGTGTCACTAAAAACATTCAGTACTTC.

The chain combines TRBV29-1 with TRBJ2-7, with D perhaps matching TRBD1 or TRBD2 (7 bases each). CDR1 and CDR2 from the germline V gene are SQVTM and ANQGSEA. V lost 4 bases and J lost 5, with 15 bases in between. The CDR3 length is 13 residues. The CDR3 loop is CSVGLTGTNEQYF. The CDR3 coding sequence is TGCAGCGTTGGCCTGACAGGGACTAACGAGCAGTACTTC.

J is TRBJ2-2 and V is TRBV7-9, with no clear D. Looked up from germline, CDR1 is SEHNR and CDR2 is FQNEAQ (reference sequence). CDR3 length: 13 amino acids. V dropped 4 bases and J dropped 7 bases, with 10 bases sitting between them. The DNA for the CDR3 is TGTGCCAGCAGCTCTGGGGAAAACGGGGAGCTGTTTTTT. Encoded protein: CASSSGENGELFF. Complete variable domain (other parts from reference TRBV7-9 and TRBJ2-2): DTGVSQNPRHKITKRGQNVTFRCDPISEHNRLYWYRQTLGQGPEFLTYFQNEAQLEKSRLLSDRFSAERPKGSFSTLEIQRTEQGDSAMYLCASSSGENGELFFGEGSRLTVL.

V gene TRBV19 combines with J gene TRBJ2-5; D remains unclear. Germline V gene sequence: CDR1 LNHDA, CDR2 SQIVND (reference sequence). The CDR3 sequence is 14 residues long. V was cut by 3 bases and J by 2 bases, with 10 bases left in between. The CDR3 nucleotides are TGTGCCAGTAGTATCTTGGCCCTTCAAGAGACCCAGTACTTC. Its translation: CASSILALQETQYF.

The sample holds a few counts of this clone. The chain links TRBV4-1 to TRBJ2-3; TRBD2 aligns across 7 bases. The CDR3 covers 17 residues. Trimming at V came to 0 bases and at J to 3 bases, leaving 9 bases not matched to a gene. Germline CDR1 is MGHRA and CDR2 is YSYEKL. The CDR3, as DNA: TGCGCCAGCAGCCAAGATGGGCTGCGGGGGTGGACAGATACGCAGTATTTT. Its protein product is CASSQDGLRGWTDTQYF.